This T cell receptor beta chain stems from a study of OX40 agonist ivuxolimab in advanced cancers. Broader study findings: Circulating CD4+ and CD8+ T cells showed clonal expansion by week 6 at 0.1 to 3.0 mg/kg. Antigen specificity remained undetermined for the expanded peripheral T cells.

Produced via immunoSEQ multiplex PCR; TCRdb's table is partial and in-frame only. The sample records about 28,000 clones, roughly 83% being singletons. In regard to this clone: Its antigen is as yet unknown.

The V end lost 5 bases, the J end lost 0 bases, and 9 bases lay between the germline ends. CDR1 SGHVS and CDR2 FQNEAQ come from the germline V gene. This CDR3 contains 14 residues. V is TRBV7-8 and J is TRBJ2-3; a possible D gene is TRBD1 (5 bases). This material consisted of CD4+ or CD8+ T cells sorted from blood, taken in a trial of the OX40 agonist ivuxolimab. The receptor comes from an adult with an advanced solid tumor such as melanoma, head and neck, liver or kidney cancer. CDR3 amino acids: CASSTDISTDTQYF. The CDR3 DNA sequence: TGTGCCAGCAGCACGGACATTAGCACAGATACGCAGTATTTT. The variable domain in full, with the rest retrieved from reference TRBV7-8 and TRBJ2-3, is GAGVSQSPRYKVAKRGQDVALRCDPISGHVSLFWYQQALGQGPEFLTYFQNEAQLDKSGLPSDRFFAERPEGSVSTLKIQRTQQEDSAVYLCASSTDISTDTQYFGPGTRLTVL.